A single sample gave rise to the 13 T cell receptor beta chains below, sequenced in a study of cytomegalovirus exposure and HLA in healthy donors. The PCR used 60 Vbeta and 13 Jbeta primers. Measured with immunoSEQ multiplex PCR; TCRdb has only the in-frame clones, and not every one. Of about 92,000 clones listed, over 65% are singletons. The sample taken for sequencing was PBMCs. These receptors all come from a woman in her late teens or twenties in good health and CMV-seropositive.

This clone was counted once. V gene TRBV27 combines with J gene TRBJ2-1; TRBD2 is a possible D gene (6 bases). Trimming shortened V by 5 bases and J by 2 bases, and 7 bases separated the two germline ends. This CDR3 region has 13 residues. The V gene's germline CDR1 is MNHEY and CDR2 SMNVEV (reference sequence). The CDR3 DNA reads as TGTGCCAGCAGTCAGCGGGCCTACAATGAGCAGTTCTTC. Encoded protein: CASSQRAYNEQFF.

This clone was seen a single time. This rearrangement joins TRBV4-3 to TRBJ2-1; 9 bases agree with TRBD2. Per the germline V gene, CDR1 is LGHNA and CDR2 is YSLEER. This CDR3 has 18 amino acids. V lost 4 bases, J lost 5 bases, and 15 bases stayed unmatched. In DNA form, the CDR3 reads TGCGCCAGCAGCCCCCGGTTATCCCTAGCGGGGAGAGACAATGAGCAGTTCTTC. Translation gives CASSPRLSLAGRDNEQFF.

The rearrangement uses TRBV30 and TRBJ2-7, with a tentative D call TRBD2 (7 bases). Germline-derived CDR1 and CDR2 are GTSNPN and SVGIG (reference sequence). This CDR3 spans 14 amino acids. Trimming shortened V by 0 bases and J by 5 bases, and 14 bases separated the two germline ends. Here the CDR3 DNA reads TGTGCCTGGAGTGTAGGGGGGGGTCTGAACGAGCAGTACTTC. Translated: CAWSVGGGLNEQYF.

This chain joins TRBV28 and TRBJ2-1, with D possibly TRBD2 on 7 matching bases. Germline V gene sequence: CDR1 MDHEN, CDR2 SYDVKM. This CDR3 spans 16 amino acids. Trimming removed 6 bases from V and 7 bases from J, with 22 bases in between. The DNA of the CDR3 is TGTGCCAGCAGGGCTATTAGGGGGGGAATGGAAAATGAGCAGTTCTTC. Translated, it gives CASRAIRGGMENEQFF.

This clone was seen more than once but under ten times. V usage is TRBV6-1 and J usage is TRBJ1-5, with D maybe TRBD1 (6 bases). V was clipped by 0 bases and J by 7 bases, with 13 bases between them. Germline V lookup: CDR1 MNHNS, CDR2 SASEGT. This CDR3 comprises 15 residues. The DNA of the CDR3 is TGTGCCAGCAGTGAAGCGGAACAGGGCGGGCAGCCCCAGCATTTT. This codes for CASSEAEQGGQPQHF.

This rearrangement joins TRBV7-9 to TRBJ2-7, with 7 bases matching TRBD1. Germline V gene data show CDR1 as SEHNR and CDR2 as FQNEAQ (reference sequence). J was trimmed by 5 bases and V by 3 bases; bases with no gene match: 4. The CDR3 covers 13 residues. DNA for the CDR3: TGTGCCAGCAGCTTGAGGCAGGGGGACGAGCAGTACTTC. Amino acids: CASSLRQGDEQYF.

This chain's CDR3 is CASSGGLDYEQYF. CDR3 DNA: TGTGCCAGCAGCGGGGGACTAGACTACGAGCAGTACTTC. This chain links TRBV2 with TRBJ2-5, with 8 bases lining up with TRBD2. The assigned J gene may be wrong: the sequence end matches TRBJ2-7 better. The CDR3 contains 13 residues. The germline V gene encodes CDR1 SNHLY and CDR2 FYNNEI.

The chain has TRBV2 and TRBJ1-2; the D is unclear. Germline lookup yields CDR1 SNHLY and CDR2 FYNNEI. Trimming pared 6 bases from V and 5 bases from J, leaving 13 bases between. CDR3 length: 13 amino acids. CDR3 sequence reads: CASSSGVTYGYTF. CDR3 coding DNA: TGTGCCAGCAGCTCCGGGGTGACGTATGGCTACACCTTC.

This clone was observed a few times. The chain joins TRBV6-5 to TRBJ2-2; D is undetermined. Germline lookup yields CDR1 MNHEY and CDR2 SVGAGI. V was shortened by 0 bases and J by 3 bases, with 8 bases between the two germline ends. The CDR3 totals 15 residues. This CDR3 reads CASSYSGPYTGELFF. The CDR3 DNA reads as TGTGCCAGCAGTTACTCTGGGCCTTACACCGGGGAGCTGTTTTTT.

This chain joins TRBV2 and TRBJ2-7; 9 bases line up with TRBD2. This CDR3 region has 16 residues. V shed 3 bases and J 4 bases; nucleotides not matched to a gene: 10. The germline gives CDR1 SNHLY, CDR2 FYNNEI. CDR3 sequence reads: CASSDFGGGASYEQYF. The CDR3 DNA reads TGTGCCAGCAGTGATTTTGGCGGGGGGGCGTCTTACGAGCAGTACTTC. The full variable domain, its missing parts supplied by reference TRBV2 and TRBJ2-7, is EPEVTQTPSHQVTQMGQEVILRCVPISNHLYFYWYRQILGQKVEFLVSFYNNEISEKSEIFDDQFSVERPDGSNFTLKIRSTKLEDSAMYFCASSDFGGGASYEQYFGPGTRLTVT.

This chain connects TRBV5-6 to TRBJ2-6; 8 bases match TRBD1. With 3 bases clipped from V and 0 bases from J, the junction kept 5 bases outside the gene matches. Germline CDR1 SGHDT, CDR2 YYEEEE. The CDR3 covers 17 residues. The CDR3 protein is CASSYGTGHSGANVLTF. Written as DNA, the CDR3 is TGTGCCAGCAGCTACGGGACAGGCCACTCTGGGGCCAACGTCCTGACTTTC.

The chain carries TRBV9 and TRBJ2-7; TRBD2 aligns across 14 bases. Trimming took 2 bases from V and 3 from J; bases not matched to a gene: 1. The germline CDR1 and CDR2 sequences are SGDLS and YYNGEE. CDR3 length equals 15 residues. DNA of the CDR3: TGTGCCAGCAGCGTGGGACTAGCGGGGGACTACGAGCAGTACTTC. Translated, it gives CASSVGLAGDYEQYF.

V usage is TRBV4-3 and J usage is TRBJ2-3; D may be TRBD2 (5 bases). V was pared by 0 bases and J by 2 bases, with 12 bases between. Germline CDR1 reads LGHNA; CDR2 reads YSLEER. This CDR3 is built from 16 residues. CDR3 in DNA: TGCGCCAGCAGCCAAGATCCGGGAAGTGCCACAGATACGCAGTATTTT. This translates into CASSQDPGSATDTQYF.